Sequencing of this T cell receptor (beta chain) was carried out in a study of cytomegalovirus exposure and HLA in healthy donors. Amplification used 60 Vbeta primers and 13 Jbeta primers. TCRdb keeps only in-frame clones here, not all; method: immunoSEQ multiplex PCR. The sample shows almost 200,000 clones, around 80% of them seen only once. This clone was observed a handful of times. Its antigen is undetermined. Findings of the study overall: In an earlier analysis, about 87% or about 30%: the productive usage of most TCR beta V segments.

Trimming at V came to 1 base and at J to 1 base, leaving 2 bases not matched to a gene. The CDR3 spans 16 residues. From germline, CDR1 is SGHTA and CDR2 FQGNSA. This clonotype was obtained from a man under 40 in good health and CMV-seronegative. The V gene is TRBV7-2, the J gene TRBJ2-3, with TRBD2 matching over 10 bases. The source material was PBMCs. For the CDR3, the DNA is TGTGCCAGCAGCTTAGTAGCGGGAGGAGGCACAGATACGCAGTATTTT. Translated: CASSLVAGGGTDTQYF.